The 4 T cell receptor beta chains reported below all come from one sample, sequenced in a study of OX40 agonist ivuxolimab in advanced cancers. The table came from immunoSEQ multiplex PCR; TCRdb's copy has only in-frame clones and leaves some out. The sample has tens of thousands of clones; 80% to 90% are singletons. Sequencing was performed on CD4+ or CD8+ T cells sorted from blood, taken in a trial of the OX40 agonist ivuxolimab. These receptor sequences come from an adult with an advanced solid tumor such as melanoma, head and neck, liver or kidney cancer.

This rearrangement joins TRBV18 to TRBJ1-3; D gene uncertain. This CDR3 contains 17 residues. Germline V gene data show CDR1 as KGHSH and CDR2 as LQKENI. Deletions cut 0 bases from V and 0 bases from J, with 12 bases between. The DNA for the CDR3 is TGTGCCAGCTCACCACCGATCGCGCAACCCTCTGGAAACACCATATATTTT. Its translation is CASSPPIAQPSGNTIYF.

This chain joins TRBV4-1 and TRBJ2-2, with unresolved D. V dropped 3 bases and J dropped 2 bases, with 13 bases sitting between them. CDR1 MGHRA and CDR2 YSYEKL come from the germline V gene. The CDR3 extends over 16 amino acids. The DNA for the CDR3 is TGCGCCAGCAGCCACTTAGAGACGGCCAACACCGGGGAGCTGTTTTTT. It codes for CASSHLETANTGELFF.

The chain has TRBV1 and TRBJ2-1; the table's D call, TRBD2, has no DNA check behind it. TRBV1 is recorded as a pseudogene. This CDR3 spans 19 amino acids. The CDR3 DNA sequence: TGCACCAGCAGCCAAGATCGGGGGTTGAGGGAGGGCCCCTACAATGAGCAGTTCTTC. Amino acid sequence: CTSSQDRGLREGPYNEQFF.

This chain connects TRBV7-9 to TRBJ2-1, with D perhaps TRBD2 (6 bases). This CDR3 comprises 13 residues. The germline gives CDR1 SEHNR, CDR2 FQNEAQ (reference sequence). Deletions cut 7 bases from V and 10 bases from J, with 17 bases between. CDR3 DNA: TGTGCCAGCACCGTAGGAGGGATCTGGGAGCAGTTCTTC. This sequence encodes CASTVGGIWEQFF.